The clone carrying this T cell receptor (beta chain) was detected only a few times. Antigen unknown. The data belong to a study of beta chain features in type 1 diabetes. Unmatched junction bases numbered 11, after V lost 3 bases and J lost 5 bases. The CDR3 sequence is 18 residues long. Germline values: CDR1 MDHEN, CDR2 SYDVKM. General observations from the study: Type 1 diabetes patients had moderately but significantly shorter TCRB CDR3s in all four CD4+ subsets.

The authors reverse transcribed all of the isolated RNA, so sequencing captured expressed TCRB transcripts. Sequencing used immunoSEQ multiplex PCR; TCRdb keeps in-frame clones, though not all of them. The sample includes about 300,000 clones, 13% seen only once; the top ten take 0.015%. The sample consisted of naive CD4+ T cells from blood. The TCR sequence derives from a woman aged 18-30 years with type 1 diabetes. The chain combines TRBV28 with TRBJ2-1; 12 bases agree with TRBD2. Here the CDR3 reads CASSLLRLAGAGHNEQFF. CDR3 nucleotides: TGTGCCAGCAGTTTGCTTCGACTAGCGGGAGCGGGGCACAATGAGCAGTTCTTC.